The sequence of this TCR beta chain was determined in a study of T cell responses to AZD1222 COVID-19 vaccine. General study findings and limits: Possibly, clonal diversity was underestimated; donors were largely white British and included more females. Unmutated variant regions reportedly attract nearly half of all spike-specific TCRs. Two AZD1222 doses significantly raised spike-specific TCR breadth and depth over controls.

The germline V and J ends were trimmed by 2 bases and 1 base, with 8 bases remaining between them. Per the germline V gene, CDR1 is KGHSH and CDR2 is LQKENI. This CDR3 region has 15 residues. This clone has only one observation. Its antigen is unidentified. Data came from immunoSEQ multiplex PCR; TCRdb stores just in-frame clones and leaves some out. The table has about 120,000 clones, 75% to 90% seen once. The chain couples TRBV18 to TRBJ1-4, with unresolved D. This receptor was obtained from an adult who received the AZD1222 COVID-19 vaccine. This sample comprised peripheral blood, obtained 28 days after the second AZD1222 dose. The CDR3 protein is CASSPTRGTNEKLFF. CDR3 bases: TGTGCCAGCTCACCAACCCGGGGAACTAATGAAAAACTGTTTTTT.